Following are 23 T cell receptor beta chains from one sample sequenced in a study of cytomegalovirus exposure and HLA in healthy donors. The PCR contained 60 Vbeta and 13 Jbeta primers. Assay: immunoSEQ multiplex PCR; the TCRdb copy retains only in-frame clones and omits some. The sample has 130,000 to 150,000 clones, around 84% seen once; the top ten hold about 2.9%. Sequenced: PBMCs. The receptors shown here come from a man aged 35-49 years in good health and CMV-seropositive.

The gene calls are TRBV30 and TRBJ2-7; TRBD1 agrees at 8 bases. V was clipped by 1 base and J by 0 bases; unmatched bases: 2. CDR1 and CDR2 (germline): GTSNPN, SVGIG (reference sequence). This CDR3 contains 14 residues. CDR3 residues: CAWSEQGVSYEQYF. CDR3 sequence (DNA): TGTGCCTGGAGTGAACAGGGGGTCTCCTACGAGCAGTACTTC.

The chain employs TRBV7-8 and TRBJ2-5; 12 bases map to TRBD2. This CDR3 has 19 residues. Germline V gene lookup returns CDR1 SGHVS and CDR2 FQNEAQ. The V and J ends lost 0 bases and 4 bases, in that order; junction bases with no gene match: 12. The DNA for the CDR3 is TGTGCCAGCAGCTTAGCGCATTCGACTAGCGGGAGCCATCGAGAGACCCAGTACTTC. Translation: CASSLAHSTSGSHRETQYF. The whole variable domain, filled in from reference TRBV7-8 and TRBJ2-5, reads GAGVSQSPRYKVAKRGQDVALRCDPISGHVSLFWYQQALGQGPEFLTYFQNEAQLDKSGLPSDRFFAERPEGSVSTLKIQRTQQEDSAVYLCASSLAHSTSGSHRETQYFGPGTRLLVL.

V gene TRBV9 combines with J gene TRBJ2-6, with TRBD2 as a possible D gene (7 bases). Trimming removed 4 bases from V and 0 bases from J, with 14 bases in between. Germline V gives CDR1 SGDLS, CDR2 YYNGEE. The length of the CDR3 is 17 residues. Here the CDR3 reads CASSRGAVSSGANVLTF. The CDR3 region has the DNA TGTGCCAGCAGCCGGGGGGCCGTTAGCTCTGGGGCCAACGTCCTGACTTTC.

This clone occurred a few times. The chain links TRBV6-1 to TRBJ1-5; 10 bases line up with TRBD1. V shed 6 bases and J 5 bases; nucleotides not matched to a gene: 7. The CDR3 runs to 15 residues. Germline CDR1 is MNHNS and CDR2 is SASEGT. CDR3 sequence (DNA): TGTGCCAGCAGCTCGGGACAGGGGCATGATCAGCCCCAGCATTTT. It encodes CASSSGQGHDQPQHF.

The rearrangement joins TRBV6-5 to TRBJ1-5; D is undetermined. This CDR3 region has 13 residues. Trimming pared 2 bases from V and 5 bases from J, leaving 7 bases between. Germline loops: CDR1 MNHEY, CDR2 SVGAGI. This chain's CDR3 is CASSYLRYQPQHF. The CDR3, as DNA: TGTGCCAGCAGTTACCTCAGATATCAGCCCCAGCATTTT.

The CDR3 coding sequence is TGTGCCAGCAGCTTGGCTAGCGGGAGAGATGAGCAGTTCTTC. Amino acids: CASSLASGRDEQFF. The chain couples TRBV5-4 to TRBJ2-1; 10 nucleotides agree with TRBD2. In germline, CDR1 is SGHNT, CDR2 YYREEE (reference sequence). CDR3 length: 14 residues. V lost 0 bases and J lost 8; bases outside the gene matches: 2.

The chain recombines TRBV7-3 with TRBJ2-3; no clear D. Germline V gene data show CDR1 as SGHTA and CDR2 as FQGTGA. The CDR3 length is 13 residues. With 3 bases removed from V and 5 bases from J, the gap between germline ends came to 9 bases. DNA of the CDR3: TGTGCCAGCAGCTTGGCCTCAAAAGATACGCAGTATTTT. This codes for CASSLASKDTQYF.

This clone showed up just a few times. The rearrangement uses TRBV5-5 and TRBJ2-1; D ambiguous. Germline V gives CDR1 SGHKS, CDR2 YYEKEE (reference sequence). Between the trimmed V and J ends, which lost 0 bases and 5 bases, there was a span of 9 bases. This CDR3 has 14 amino acids. CDR3 region: CASSLAERNNEQFF. For the CDR3, the DNA is TGTGCCAGCAGCTTGGCCGAGAGGAACAATGAGCAGTTCTTC.

This chain uses TRBV6-6 with TRBJ1-2, with D perhaps TRBD1 (5 bases). This CDR3 is built from 13 residues. Germline CDR1 reads MNHNY; CDR2 reads SVGAGI (reference sequence). The V end lost 6 bases, the J end lost 2 bases, and 10 bases lay between the germline ends. As DNA, the CDR3 is TGTGCCAGCAGGGAGGGGCACAACTATGGCTACACCTTC. Translation gives CASREGHNYGYTF.

This sequence joins TRBV18 and TRBJ2-7; D remains ambiguous. CDR1 is KGHSH, CDR2 LQKENI, per germline. Trimming took 0 bases from V and 3 from J, leaving 6 bases between them. The CDR3 loop spans 13 amino acids. The CDR3 region has the DNA TGTGCCAGCTCACCACCTGACAACTACGAGCAGTACTTC. Translated, it gives CASSPPDNYEQYF.

The J gene is TRBJ2-3, the V gene TRBV29-1; D perhaps matches TRBD2 (7 bases). This CDR3 contains 12 residues. Trimming removed 5 bases at V and 5 bases at J, with 11 bases between. Germline V gene data show CDR1 as SQVTM and CDR2 as ANQGSEA. The CDR3, as DNA: TGCAGCGTTAGGGGGGGCCAAGATACGCAGTATTTT. Protein: CSVRGGQDTQYF.

This clone appeared once. The chain links TRBV7-2 to TRBJ2-7, with D possibly being TRBD2 (6 bases). CDR1 and CDR2 (germline): SGHTA, FQGNSA. The V gene lost 2 bases and the J gene lost 5 bases, with 16 bases spanning the gap. This CDR3 is 15 amino acids long. The CDR3 DNA reads as TGTGCCAGCAGCTTATGGGGGGACTTAGGCGACGAGCAGTACTTC. It encodes CASSLWGDLGDEQYF.

V usage is TRBV28 and J usage is TRBJ2-7, with a weak D call TRBD1 (7 bases). The V and J ends lost 1 base and 4 bases respectively, with 23 bases between them. The germline V gene has CDR1 MDHEN and CDR2 SYDVKM. This CDR3 is 18 amino acids long. CDR3 amino acids: CASSLSGGLGTVEYEQYF. CDR3 coding DNA: TGTGCCAGCAGTTTATCCGGGGGTCTAGGGACAGTCGAATACGAGCAGTACTTC.

The chain links TRBV9 to TRBJ1-2, with 8 positions matching TRBD1. J was trimmed by 6 bases and V by 0 bases; bases with no gene match: 7. From germline, CDR1 is SGDLS and CDR2 YYNGEE. The CDR3 covers 15 residues. CDR3 nucleotide sequence: TGTGCCAGCAGCGTAGCTCCCGGACAGGGTAATGGCTACACCTTC. Its protein is CASSVAPGQGNGYTF.

The gene calls are TRBV16 and TRBJ2-1; maybe TRBD2 (6 bases). The germline V gene has CDR1 KGHSY and CDR2 FQNENV. The CDR3 length is 16 residues. V gave up 5 bases and J gave up 2 bases, with 16 bases separating them. In nucleotides, the CDR3 is TGTGCCAGCAGCGGCTTAGCGGCCGGGGCCTACAATGAGCAGTTCTTC. This sequence encodes CASSGLAAGAYNEQFF.

The genes are TRBV11-1 and TRBJ1-1; no firm D call. CDR1 is SGHAT and CDR2 is FQDESV in the germline V gene (reference sequence). This CDR3 spans 13 amino acids. With 10 bases removed from V and 0 bases from J, the gap between germline ends came to 12 bases. CDR3 in DNA: TGTGCCACCGCGACACTCATGAACACTGAAGCTTTCTTT. Translated, it gives CATATLMNTEAFF.

The rearrangement joins TRBV7-3 to TRBJ2-1; 8 nucleotides align to TRBD2. J was trimmed by 9 bases and V by 0 bases; bases with no gene match: 10. The CDR3 sequence is 16 residues long. Looked up from germline, CDR1 is SGHTA and CDR2 is FQGTGA. CDR3 sequence: CASSLTGTRGNAEQFF. In DNA form, the CDR3 reads TGTGCCAGCAGCTTAACCGGGACTAGAGGTAATGCTGAGCAGTTCTTC.

J is TRBJ2-7 and V is TRBV19; TRBD1 aligns across 10 bases. Germline trimming cut 6 bases from V and 1 base from J; bases unmatched to any gene: 3. CDR3 length: 14 amino acids. Germline V gene lookup returns CDR1 LNHDA and CDR2 SQIVND (reference sequence). The CDR3 loop reads CASRGTGASYEQYF. The CDR3 DNA is TGTGCCAGTAGGGGGACAGGGGCTTCCTACGAGCAGTACTTC.

The DNA of the CDR3 is TGTGCCAGCAGCAAAGGATGCAGCGGGATGGGTAATAAGTGGATAGTGGAGACCCAGTACTTC. It is translated as CASSKGCSGMGNKWIVETQYF. The rearrangement links TRBV21-1 to TRBJ2-5; TRBD2, the table's D call, lacks a check against the DNA. TRBV21-1 is a documented pseudogene. CDR3 size: 21 residues.

V usage is TRBV7-9 and J usage is TRBJ2-1, with D possibly being TRBD2 (6 bases). The CDR3 runs to 15 residues. CDR1 SEHNR and CDR2 FQNEAQ come from the germline V gene (reference sequence). Trimming shortened V by 5 bases and J by 5 bases, and 16 bases separated the two germline ends. The CDR3 here is CASSPSATKDNEQFF. The CDR3 DNA sequence: TGTGCCAGCAGCCCTAGCGCGACTAAAGACAATGAGCAGTTCTTC. Complete variable domain (other parts from reference TRBV7-9 and TRBJ2-1): DTGVSQNPRHKITKRGQNVTFRCDPISEHNRLYWYRQTLGQGPEFLTYFQNEAQLEKSRLLSDRFSAERPKGSFSTLEIQRTEQGDSAMYLCASSPSATKDNEQFFGPGTRLTVL.

The gene calls are TRBV5-4 and TRBJ2-7; D is uncertain. The germline CDR1 and CDR2 sequences are SGHNT and YYREEE (reference sequence). Trimming removed 2 bases at V and 7 bases at J, with 7 bases between. There are 11 residues in the CDR3. DNA of the CDR3: TGTGCCAGCAGCTTAGCGCGGGAGCAGTACTTC. This sequence encodes CASSLAREQYF.

V is TRBV19 and J is TRBJ2-5, with TRBD2 matching 16 bases. Germline-derived CDR1 and CDR2 are LNHDA and SQIVND (reference sequence). V was pared by 4 bases and J by 7 bases, with 12 bases of the junction left unmatched. The CDR3 totals 18 residues. The CDR3 DNA reads TGTGCCAGTAGTACGACGGGACTAGCGGGAGGGCCAGTGTGGACCCAGTACTTC. It encodes CASSTTGLAGGPVWTQYF.

This chain joins TRBV10-2 and TRBJ2-7; D is unclear. The V and J ends lost 6 bases and 5 bases respectively, with 14 bases between them. Per germline, CDR1 WSHSY and CDR2 SAAADI. This CDR3 region has 13 residues. Here the CDR3 reads CASRRHNANEQYF. The CDR3 nucleotides read TGCGCCAGCAGGAGGCACAACGCGAACGAGCAGTACTTC.